Below, 14 T cell receptor beta chains from the same sample are listed, as sequenced in a study of T-cell reconstitution after alpha-beta-depleted transplantation in children. It was with unique molecular identifiers that the TCRbeta library was prepared. TCRdb analysed the PCR reads with MiXCR anew, one entry per CDR3 protein. The repertoire holds around 80,000 distinct CDR3 sequences, with roughly 20% as singletons. The starting material was PBMCs, mostly from graft donor cells, obtained 360 days after TCRalphabeta/CD19-depleted stem cell transplant. The receptors were sampled from a male patient between 2 and 15 years old who had a stem cell transplant for acute lymphoblastic leukemia, so the T cells may come from the graft donor.

There are many counts of this clonotype. V is TRBV10-3 and J is TRBJ2-7; the match to TRBD2 covers 8 bases. Trimming cost V 5 bases and J 6 bases; bases outside gene matches: 12. Germline lookup yields CDR1 ENHRY and CDR2 SYGVKD. CDR3 length equals 15 residues. CDR3 nucleotides: TGTGCCATCAGTAGGGGTAAGCGGGAGCTATCCGAGCAGTACTTC. The encoded protein is CAISRGKRELSEQYF.

This clonotype was observed a handful of times. The chain couples TRBV10-3 to TRBJ2-7; TRBD1 aligns across 10 bases. CDR1 is ENHRY, CDR2 SYGVKD, per germline. The CDR3 runs 15 residues. Trimming at V came to 3 bases and at J to 2 bases, leaving 4 bases not matched to a gene. This chain's CDR3 is CAISDPGTGAYEQYF. CDR3 DNA sequence: TGTGCCATCAGTGATCCCGGGACAGGGGCCTACGAGCAGTACTTC.

The chain carries TRBV7-2 and TRBJ1-5; the D gene is possibly TRBD1 (5 bases). Germline-derived CDR1 and CDR2 are SGHTA and FQGNSA. The CDR3 sequence is 15 residues long. Trimming shortened V by 2 bases and J by 3 bases, and 11 bases separated the two germline ends. The CDR3 bases are TGTGCCAGCAGCTTATACCAGGGCGACAATCAGCCCCAGCATTTT. It yields the protein CASSLYQGDNQPQHF.

For the CDR3, the DNA is TGTGCCATCAGTGAGCCGGGACACGTTCCGTATTTT. Protein: CAISEPGHVPYF. The V call is TRBV10-3, the J call TRBJ2-3, with D tentatively TRBD1 (6 bases). Trimming took off 2 bases at V and 14 bases at J, with 14 bases between the two ends. The CDR3 length is 12 residues. Germline CDR1 and CDR2: ENHRY and SYGVKD.

This chain connects TRBV12-3 or TRBV12-4 to TRBJ2-1; 11 nucleotides agree with TRBD2. The CDR3 totals 16 residues. Unmatched junction bases numbered 4, after V lost 6 bases and J lost 0 bases. The CDR3 spells CASRTSGSNSYNEQFF. CDR3 in DNA: TGTGCCAGCAGAACTAGCGGGAGTAACTCCTACAATGAGCAGTTCTTC.

The V gene is TRBV5-6, the J gene TRBJ2-5; either TRBD1 or TRBD2 may fit D (5 bases each). Germline V gene data show CDR1 as SGHDT and CDR2 as YYEEEE. The CDR3 has 13 amino acids. The ends were cut back, 2 bases at V and 5 bases at J, with 10 bases in the middle. CDR3 DNA sequence: TGTGCCAGCAGCTTATGGGGGATCGAGACCCAGTACTTC. Amino acids: CASSLWGIETQYF.

J is TRBJ1-2 and V is TRBV5-1, with TRBD1 matching over 7 bases. V dropped 4 bases and J dropped 5; count of bases not matched to a gene: 5. The length of the CDR3 is 13 residues. The germline CDR1 and CDR2 sequences are SGHRS and YFSETQ. The CDR3 protein is CASSTGTAYGYTF. CDR3 nucleotide sequence: TGCGCCAGCAGCACGGGGACAGCGTATGGCTACACCTTC.

The gene calls are TRBV5-6 and TRBJ1-1; possibly TRBD1 for D (5 bases). V was cut by 0 bases and J by 7 bases, with 16 bases left in between. The CDR3 loop spans 15 amino acids. Germline V lookup: CDR1 SGHDT, CDR2 YYEEEE. CDR3 sequence reads: CASSLVVLGQNEAFF. The CDR3 DNA reads TGTGCCAGCAGCTTGGTTGTTCTGGGGCAGAATGAAGCTTTCTTT.

The gene calls are TRBV6-1 and TRBJ2-1; 12 positions agree with TRBD2. The ends lost 2 bases at V and 7 bases at J; junction bases unmatched: 9. The length of the CDR3 is 17 residues. Germline lookup yields CDR1 MNHNS and CDR2 SASEGT. This CDR3 reads CASSERVLAGGPNEQFF. CDR3 bases: TGTGCCAGCAGTGAAAGGGTCCTAGCGGGAGGGCCGAATGAGCAGTTCTTC.

This clonotype has just a few counts. J is TRBJ2-3 and V is TRBV12-3 or TRBV12-4; 14 bases align to TRBD2. The CDR3 contains 18 residues. V was clipped by 7 bases and J by 3 bases; unmatched bases: 12. The CDR3 nucleotides are TGTGCCAGCACCGAAAGGGGGACTAGCGGGAGTTTGACAGATACGCAGTATTTT. Its protein is CASTERGTSGSLTDTQYF.

This clonotype has a count of ten or more. The chain carries TRBV29-1 and TRBJ2-1; D gene unclear. The CDR3 length is 14 residues. V was cut by 3 bases and J by 7 bases, with 16 bases left in between. Germline CDR1 is SQVTM and CDR2 is ANQGSEA. CDR3 sequence reads: CSVDRVRLGNEQFF. The CDR3 DNA reads TGCAGCGTTGATAGGGTTCGCTTGGGGAATGAGCAGTTCTTC.

CDR3 in DNA: TGCAGTGCTAGGAATCTAGCGGGCCTGAACGAGCAGTACTTC. Translation gives CSARNLAGLNEQYF. V is TRBV20-1 and J is TRBJ2-7; 8 bases agree with TRBD2. The CDR3 is 14 residues long. The V gene end was trimmed by 3 bases and the J gene end by 5 bases; junction bases not matched to a gene: 9. Germline loops: CDR1 DFQATT, CDR2 SNEGSKA (reference sequence).

The chain is built from TRBV5-5 and TRBJ2-2; unclear D gene. CDR1 and CDR2 (germline): SGHKS, YYEKEE (reference sequence). The CDR3 loop spans 15 amino acids. The ends were cut back, 7 bases at V and 6 bases at J, with 19 bases in the middle. CDR3 nucleotides: TGTGCCAGCTGTTTTGACCGCCCCCGGGCCGGGGAGCTGTTTTTT. Translation gives CASCFDRPRAGELFF.

This clonotype was counted between two and nine times. The rearrangement uses TRBV6-1 and TRBJ2-7; TRBD2 is a possible D gene (5 bases). This CDR3 spans 14 amino acids. V dropped 7 bases and J dropped 0 bases, with 13 bases sitting between them. Looked up from germline, CDR1 is MNHNS and CDR2 is SASEGT. The CDR3 bases are TGTGCCAGCAAAATGACGGGGTCCTCCTACGAGCAGTACTTC. Encoded protein: CASKMTGSSYEQYF.